The present entry profiles one TCR beta chain with its context. The data stem from a study of cytomegalovirus exposure and HLA in healthy donors. This CDR3 region has 13 residues. Germline CDR1 reads MRHNA; CDR2 reads SNTAGT. Trimming cost V 5 bases and J 1 base, with 8 bases left between them. Amplification used 60 Vbeta primers and 13 Jbeta primers. The data were produced by immunoSEQ multiplex PCR, yet TCRdb's version contains in-frame clones alone and is incomplete. The data show about 110,000 clones, 55% to 85% seen once. What was sequenced was PBMCs. The chain combines TRBV6-4 with TRBJ1-1; no reliable D call. The origin of this receptor is a man aged 30 to 45 in good health and CMV-seronegative. The CDR3 coding sequence is TGTGCCAGCAGTACAACACCGAACACTGAAGCTTTCTTT. This gives the protein CASSTTPNTEAFF.